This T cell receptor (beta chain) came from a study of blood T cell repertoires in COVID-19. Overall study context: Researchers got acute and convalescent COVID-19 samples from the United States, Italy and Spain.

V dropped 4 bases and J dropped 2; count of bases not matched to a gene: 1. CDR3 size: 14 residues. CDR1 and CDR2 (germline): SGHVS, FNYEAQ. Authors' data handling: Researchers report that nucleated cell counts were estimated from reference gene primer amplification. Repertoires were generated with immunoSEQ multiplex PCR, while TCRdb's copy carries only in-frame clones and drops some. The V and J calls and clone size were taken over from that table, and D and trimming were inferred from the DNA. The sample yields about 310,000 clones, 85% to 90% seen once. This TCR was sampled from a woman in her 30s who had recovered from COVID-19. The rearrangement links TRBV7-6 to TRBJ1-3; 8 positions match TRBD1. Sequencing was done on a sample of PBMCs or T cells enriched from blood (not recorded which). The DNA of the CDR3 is TGTGCCAGCAGCTCCAGGGGGCCTGGAAACACCATATATTTT. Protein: CASSSRGPGNTIYF.